The rows below give T cell receptor beta chains drawn from one sample of a study of T-cell reconstitution after alpha-beta-depleted transplantation in children. TCRdb redid the calling of the PCR reads with MiXCR, one entry per CDR3 protein. The table has 190,000 or so distinct CDR3 sequences, roughly 15% seen once. The input for sequencing was PBMCs from the stem cell graft donor, taken from the stem cell graft. These TCRs come from a human donor who donated a stem cell graft to a child with acute lymphoblastic leukemia. Each CDR3 is given with its conserved first and last residue. Fields, in order: D gene, CDR3 length, clone size, J gene, V gene, CDR3 DNA, CDR3 protein. A D gene is named only where the DNA matches it firmly. Expanded clones are given a class, and other clones once, few, many or no size at all.

d_gene: TRBD1
len: 14
abundance: many
j_gene: TRBJ2-1
v_gene: TRBV5-1
CDR3nt: TGCGCCAGCTACCGGGACAGCCCTTCCAATGAGCAGTTCTTC
CDR3aa: CASYRDSPSNEQFF

d_gene: NA
len: 18
abundance: NA
j_gene: TRBJ1-3
v_gene: TRBV11-2
CDR3nt: TGTGCCAGCAGCTTACTGTCGGGGAGCCTTAGCTCTGGAAACACCATATATTTT
CDR3aa: CASSLLSGSLSSGNTIYF

d_gene: NA
len: 14
abundance: many
j_gene: TRBJ1-5
v_gene: TRBV5-1
CDR3nt: TGCGCCAGCAGCTTGGGTGACAGGAATCAGCCCCAGCATTTT
CDR3aa: CASSLGDRNQPQHF

d_gene: TRBD2
len: 15
abundance: few
j_gene: TRBJ2-1
v_gene: TRBV12-3/TRBV12-4
CDR3nt: TGTGCCAGCTGGGGGGGTAGCGGGGCATACAATGAGCAGTTCTTC
CDR3aa: CASWGGSGAYNEQFF

d_gene: NA
len: 11
abundance: NA
j_gene: TRBJ1-2
v_gene: TRBV20-1
CDR3nt: TGCAGTGGAAAAGGGAACTATGGCTACACCTTC
CDR3aa: CSGKGNYGYTF

d_gene: NA
len: 14
abundance: many
j_gene: TRBJ2-2
v_gene: TRBV11-3
CDR3nt: TGTGCCAGCATGCCCCCGGGACTTGCCGGGGAGCTGTTTTTT
CDR3aa: CASMPPGLAGELFF

d_gene: NA
len: 14
abundance: many
j_gene: TRBJ2-1
v_gene: TRBV7-2
CDR3nt: TGTGCCAGCAGCTTAGAGGGCTACCTGATGGTGCAGTTCTTC
CDR3aa: CASSLEGYLMVQFF

d_gene: NA
len: 16
abundance: many
j_gene: TRBJ1-1
v_gene: TRBV5-6
CDR3nt: TGTGCCAGCAGCTTGCTTCGGGGTACCTACCTCACTGAAGCTTTCTTT
CDR3aa: CASSLLRGTYLTEAFF

d_gene: TRBD2
len: 15
abundance: few
j_gene: TRBJ2-5
v_gene: TRBV5-1
CDR3nt: TGCGCCAGCAGCTTGCAAGCGGGGGGAGGAGAGACCCAGTACTTC
CDR3aa: CASSLQAGGGETQYF

d_gene: NA
len: 14
abundance: many
j_gene: TRBJ2-1
v_gene: TRBV5-1
CDR3nt: TGCGCCAGCAGTTTCGAAGGGATTCGGAATGAGCAGTTCTTC
CDR3aa: CASSFEGIRNEQFF

d_gene: TRBD2
len: 18
abundance: NA
j_gene: TRBJ2-4
v_gene: TRBV20-1
CDR3nt: TGCAGTGCTAGATGGTCGACTAGCGGGAGGGCCCTCGTAGGCATTCAGTACTTC
CDR3aa: CSARWSTSGRALVGIQYF

d_gene: NA
len: 12
abundance: NA
j_gene: TRBJ2-3
v_gene: TRBV29-1
CDR3nt: TGCAGCGTTGCCCACGGAGGAGATACGCAGTATTTT
CDR3aa: CSVAHGGDTQYF

d_gene: TRBD1
len: 14
abundance: many
j_gene: TRBJ2-7
v_gene: TRBV28
CDR3nt: TGTGCCAGCACCCCGACAGGGAAGTCCTACGAGCAGTACTTC
CDR3aa: CASTPTGKSYEQYF

d_gene: TRBD2
len: 16
abundance: many
j_gene: TRBJ2-2
v_gene: TRBV6-5
CDR3nt: TGTGCCAGCAGTTACTTAAGAGCGGGAGCGGGCGGGGAGCTGTTTTTT
CDR3aa: CASSYLRAGAGGELFF

d_gene: NA
len: 14
abundance: many
j_gene: TRBJ2-5
v_gene: TRBV7-2
CDR3nt: TGTGCCAGCAGCTTGGGACCAGGGGAAGAGACCCAGTACTTC
CDR3aa: CASSLGPGEETQYF

d_gene: NA
len: 15
abundance: many
j_gene: TRBJ2-7
v_gene: TRBV4-1
CDR3nt: TGCGCCAGCAGCCGGAGCGGGCAGAGCTCCTACGAGCAGTACTTC
CDR3aa: CASSRSGQSSYEQYF

d_gene: TRBD1
len: 15
abundance: many
j_gene: TRBJ1-1
v_gene: TRBV20-1
CDR3nt: TGCAGTGCACCCCCGCAGGGGGCAATAAACACTGAAGCTTTCTTT
CDR3aa: CSAPPQGAINTEAFF

d_gene: TRBD1
len: 15
abundance: many
j_gene: TRBJ2-7
v_gene: TRBV5-1
CDR3nt: TGCGCCAGCAGCGCAACAGGGGAATCCACCTACGAGCAGTACTTC
CDR3aa: CASSATGESTYEQYF

d_gene: TRBD2
len: 16
abundance: NA
j_gene: TRBJ2-1
v_gene: TRBV11-3
CDR3nt: TGTGCCAGCAGCTTAGGGGGACTAGCGGAAGACAATGAGCAGTTCTTC
CDR3aa: CASSLGGLAEDNEQFF

d_gene: NA
len: 10
abundance: many
j_gene: TRBJ1-2
v_gene: TRBV29-1
CDR3nt: TGCAGTCTCCGGAGGGATGGCTACACCTTC
CDR3aa: CSLRRDGYTF

d_gene: NA
len: 16
abundance: many
j_gene: TRBJ2-1
v_gene: TRBV12-3/TRBV12-4
CDR3nt: TGTGCCAGCAGTTCGTGGGGGCTAAGGGTGCACAATGAGCAGTTCTTC
CDR3aa: CASSSWGLRVHNEQFF

d_gene: NA
len: 13
abundance: few
j_gene: TRBJ2-1
v_gene: TRBV5-1
CDR3nt: TGCGCCAGCAGTCAGCCCCCCTACAATGAGCAGTTCTTC
CDR3aa: CASSQPPYNEQFF

d_gene: NA
len: 15
abundance: many
j_gene: TRBJ2-1
v_gene: TRBV20-1
CDR3nt: TGCAGTGCTAGAGATTCAAGACCCGAGCGTAATGAGCAGTTCTTC
CDR3aa: CSARDSRPERNEQFF

d_gene: NA
len: 13
abundance: many
j_gene: TRBJ2-5
v_gene: TRBV12-3/TRBV12-4
CDR3nt: TGTGCCAGCAGTTTGGGCGGGACAGAGACCCAGTACTTC
CDR3aa: CASSLGGTETQYF

d_gene: NA
len: 15
abundance: NA
j_gene: TRBJ2-7
v_gene: TRBV12-3/TRBV12-4
CDR3nt: TGTGCCAGCAGTTTACTATCTGAGACCTCCTACGAGCAGTACTTC
CDR3aa: CASSLLSETSYEQYF

d_gene: TRBD2
len: 12
abundance: NA
j_gene: TRBJ2-1
v_gene: TRBV29-1
CDR3nt: TGCAGCGTGGTGGGACTAGTCGATGAGCAGTTCTTC
CDR3aa: CSVVGLVDEQFF

d_gene: TRBD1
len: 14
abundance: many
j_gene: TRBJ2-5
v_gene: TRBV12-3/TRBV12-4
CDR3nt: TGTGCCACCAAAGACAGGGGGGGCGACGAGACCCAGTACTTC
CDR3aa: CATKDRGGDETQYF

d_gene: NA
len: 15
abundance: many
j_gene: TRBJ2-7
v_gene: TRBV10-1
CDR3nt: TGCGCCAGCAGTGAGTCGACAGGAGACCCCTACGAGCAGTACTTC
CDR3aa: CASSESTGDPYEQYF

d_gene: TRBD2
len: 16
abundance: NA
j_gene: TRBJ2-7
v_gene: TRBV11-3
CDR3nt: TGTGCCAGCAGCTTAGTAGGTAGCGGGAGTCCCTACGAGCAGTACTTC
CDR3aa: CASSLVGSGSPYEQYF

d_gene: NA
len: 13
abundance: many
j_gene: TRBJ2-2
v_gene: TRBV5-6
CDR3nt: TGTGCCAGCAGCTTACCCCAGGTCCGGGAGCTGTTTTTT
CDR3aa: CASSLPQVRELFF